These 5 T cell receptor beta chains share one sample of origin, sequenced in a study of T cells in Graves' hyperthyroidism and ophthalmopathy (dated by TCRdb to between 2017 and 2020). Libraries were built with multiplex PCR. The data were produced on an Illumina HiSeq 2000. Amplification of TCR beta CDR3 regions was carried out from RNA transcripts. The first round of RT-PCR for the TCR CDR3 was performed with the HTBI primer set and the Qiagen OneStep RT-PCR kit. TCRdb ran its own pipeline on the public reads, namely fastp trimming at Q25 and MiXCR clone calling, and kept in-frame beta chains. Identical CDR3 proteins give one entry, which carries the most common genes and DNA. Present in this sample are around 250,000 distinct CDR3 sequences, less than 15% of which were seen just once. The ten largest clones capture 13% of the sample. Specimen: blood. The receptors come from a woman in her 40s with Graves' hyperthyroidism that later progressed to Graves' ophthalmopathy.

Remarks on this clonotype: A much bigger clone sits one base away, suggesting this may be a read error. V is TRBV12-3 or TRBV12-4 and J is TRBJ2-1; tentative D call: TRBD2 (5 bases). The CDR3 length is 16 residues. The CDR3 nucleotides read TGTGCCAGCAGTTCTAGCAGACTTAACTCCCACAATGAGCAGTTCTTC. Its protein is CASSSSRLNSHNEQFF.

This clonotype was picked up many times. The V gene is TRBV4-1, the J gene TRBJ1-5; TRBD1 is a possible D gene (5 bases). Germline CDR1 is MGHRA and CDR2 is YSYEKL. The length of the CDR3 is 14 residues. V lost 4 bases to trimming and J lost 3 bases, with 10 bases between them. The CDR3 coding sequence is TGCGCCAGCAGCCTAGGGACCCTCAATCAGCCCCAGCATTTT. Translated: CASSLGTLNQPQHF.

This clonotype was counted many times. This chain connects TRBV20-1 to TRBJ1-4; 12 nucleotides line up with TRBD1. V trimming: 4 bases; J trimming: 7 bases; junction bases outside the gene matches: 4. Per the germline V gene, CDR1 is DFQATT and CDR2 is SNEGSKA (reference sequence). The CDR3 has 14 amino acids. CDR3: CSAKGQGAGEKLFF. As DNA, the CDR3 is TGCAGTGCTAAGGGACAGGGGGCGGGTGAAAAACTGTTTTTT.

This clonotype has a handful of counts. The chain has TRBV4-1 and TRBJ2-7; D possibly matches TRBD1 or TRBD2 (5 bases each). CDR1 and CDR2 (germline): MGHRA, YSYEKL. The CDR3 contains 16 residues. Trimming removed 1 base at V and 0 bases at J, with 13 bases between. CDR3 nucleotide sequence: TGCGCCAGCAGCCAAGCCCACGGGGCGAGCTCCTACGAGCAGTACTTC. It translates to CASSQAHGASSYEQYF.

This clonotype was counted between two and nine times. The chain couples TRBV3-1 to TRBJ1-5, with unresolved D. Trimming removed 2 bases from V and 0 bases from J, with 8 bases in between. CDR3 length: 15 residues. In germline, CDR1 is LGHDT, CDR2 YNNKEL (reference sequence). For the CDR3, the DNA is TGTGCCAGCAGCCAAAACAGAGATAGCAATCAGCCCCAGCATTTT. Translation: CASSQNRDSNQPQHF.